This T cell receptor (beta chain) was identified during a study of beta chain features in type 1 diabetes. The germline CDR1 and CDR2 sequences are SQVTM and ANQGSEA. V gave up 2 bases and J gave up 4 bases, with 14 bases separating them. CDR3 size: 14 residues. The sequenced template was cDNA made from the entire isolated RNA. Here immunoSEQ multiplex PCR was the method, and the copy in TCRdb shows in-frame clones only, minus some. Of 150,000 to 200,000 clones detected, 7.5% to 9.5% appear once; the ten largest clones hold 2% to 2.5%. This clone appeared a few times. Its specificity is unknown. A sort by CD45RO/CCR7/CD25/CD127/CD95/CD27 yielded CD4+ naive, central memory, regulatory and stem cell-like memory cells. Study-level points and caveats: Moderately but significantly shorter TCRB CDR3s were found in Type 1 diabetes patients in all four CD4+ subsets. Patients and controls would be equally affected if PCR favored shorter templates. Reduced insertions and increased deletions marked VDJ junctions in type 1 diabetes patients.

This sequence joins TRBV29-1 and TRBJ2-5; D gene uncertain. This receptor was taken from a woman aged 18-30 years in good health. Sequencing was done on a sample of central memory CD4+ T cells from blood. The CDR3 bases are TGCAGCGTTGAAACAAACAACAGTGGAGAGACCCAGTACTTC. It encodes CSVETNNSGETQYF.